This TCR beta chain was found in a study of preoperative IRX-2 immunotherapy in early breast cancer. The treatment denotes: preoperative locoregional IRX-2 cytokine immunotherapy. Patients received preoperative, locoregional IRX-2 cytokine immunotherapy in a phase Ib study. Clones were read by immunoSEQ multiplex PCR, and TCRdb kept only the in-frame ones, dropping some. The table lists roughly 24,000 clones, about 68% of them singletons. V gave up 0 bases and J gave up 1 base, with 12 bases separating them. Germline CDR1 SGDLS, CDR2 YYNGEE. The CDR3 sequence is 16 residues long. This sequence joins TRBV9 and TRBJ2-3, with D possibly matching TRBD2 (6 bases). This receptor was identified in a human donor with breast cancer. The sequencing here drew on lymph node tissue, taken after IRX-2 immunotherapy. This chain's CDR3 is CASSVGIGEGTDTQYF. Written as DNA, the CDR3 is TGTGCCAGCAGCGTAGGGATAGGGGAGGGCACAGATACGCAGTATTTT.